The 28 T cell receptor beta chains below were found in one sample sequenced in a study of CD4 and CD8 cells across lung adenocarcinoma regions. TCRdb independently ran MiXCR on the PCR reads; one entry per CDR3 protein. The data show 15,000 to 20,000 distinct CDR3 sequences, 50% seen once. Source material: CD8+ T cells from the margin of a lung tumor. The source is a male donor with lung adenocarcinoma. The CD4 and CD8 labels of this study may be unreliable.

The chain uses TRBV27 and TRBJ2-5, with D possibly TRBD1 on 6 matching bases. From germline, CDR1 is MNHEY and CDR2 SMNVEV (reference sequence). The ends were cut back, 4 bases at V and 7 bases at J, with 10 bases in the middle. The CDR3 is 12 residues long. In nucleotides, the CDR3 is TGTGCCAGCAGTTCCCTAGGGGGGACCCAGTACTTC. Protein product: CASSSLGGTQYF.

Points on this clonotype: The junction shows a germline mismatch at one end, possibly a read error. V and J are TRBV6-4 and TRBJ2-4, with D perhaps matching TRBD1 or TRBD2 (5 bases each). The CDR3 runs 16 residues. Germline assignment: CDR1 MRHNA and CDR2 SNTAGT. The CDR3: CASSDSGLGAKDTQYF. The DNA for the CDR3 is TGTGCGAGCAGTGACTCGGGGCTGGGAGCCAAAGACACTCAGTACTTC.

This chain connects TRBV10-2 to TRBJ1-1, with a weak D call TRBD1 (5 bases). The CDR3 consists of 13 residues. V was trimmed by 6 bases and J by 1 base, leaving 9 bases between them. CDR1 is WSHSY, CDR2 SAAADI, per germline. The CDR3 here is CASRIGQNTEAFF. In DNA form, the CDR3 reads TGCGCCAGCAGAATCGGACAGAACACTGAAGCTTTCTTT.

This clonotype was seen more than once but under ten times. The V and J genes are TRBV6-5 and TRBJ1-2, with D possibly being TRBD1 (6 bases). Per the germline V gene, CDR1 is MNHEY and CDR2 is SVGAGI. The V end was cut by 6 bases, the J end by 4 bases, with 12 bases between. This CDR3 has 13 residues. The CDR3 DNA is TGTGCCAGCAGCTTAGGACAGACCTATGGCTACACCTTC. Translation: CASSLGQTYGYTF.

The chain combines TRBV28 with TRBJ2-1, with 8 bases aligning to TRBD2. The J call is uncertain, as TRBJ2-5 better fits the DNA end. The CDR3 has 13 amino acids. Germline lookup yields CDR1 MDHEN and CDR2 SYDVKM. The CDR3 loop reads CASTGRAWETQYF. In DNA form, the CDR3 reads TGTGCCAGCACCGGGAGGGCCTGGGAGACCCAGTACTTC.

V is TRBV6-1 and J is TRBJ2-3; 7 positions agree with TRBD2. From germline, CDR1 is MNHNS and CDR2 SASEGT. The CDR3 totals 13 residues. After removal of 9 bases from V and 12 bases from J, the junction contained 15 bases not matched to a gene. For the CDR3, the DNA is TGTGCCAGGGGGGAGGGAGCCGATCTGATTCAGTATTTT. Protein sequence: CARGEGADLIQYF.

This chain uses TRBV10-3 with TRBJ2-5; D tentatively reads TRBD1 or TRBD2 (6 bases each). Germline V gene data show CDR1 as ENHRY and CDR2 as SYGVKD. The CDR3 spans 14 residues. Here the CDR3 reads CVVAGGLLGETQYF. CDR3 nucleotide sequence: TGTGTCGTCGCCGGGGGCCTCTTGGGAGAGACCCAGTACTTC.

This clonotype is termed medium-sized. The chain couples TRBV6-1 to TRBJ2-7; no clear D gene. Trimming took off 4 bases at V and 0 bases at J, with 13 bases between the two ends. In germline, CDR1 is MNHNS, CDR2 SASEGT. This CDR3 is built from 15 residues. The DNA of the CDR3 is TGTGCCAGCAGTGCCCCTGTAGGCAGCTCCTACGAGCAGTACTTC. This encodes CASSAPVGSSYEQYF.

The chain has TRBV6-1 and TRBJ2-4; 8 bases align to TRBD1. The DNA matches TRBJ2-7 better at its end, which makes the J call doubtful. CDR1 and CDR2 from the germline V gene are MNHNS and SASEGT. The CDR3 consists of 15 residues. Here the CDR3 DNA reads TGTGCCAGTACGGGGATGTCAGGGGGCCGCCTCGAGCAGTACTTC. This codes for CASTGMSGGRLEQYF.

Remarks on this clonotype: The junction and the germline gene differ at one end; a read error may be behind it. This chain links TRBV6-1 with TRBJ2-4; 8 bases line up with TRBD2. CDR1 is MNHNS and CDR2 is SASEGT in the germline V gene. This CDR3 has 14 residues. This chain's CDR3 is CRGRGAGAKNTQYF. In DNA form, the CDR3 reads TGTCGCGGCAGGGGAGCGGGAGCCAAAAACACGCAGTACTTT.

This chain uses TRBV6-1 with TRBJ1-3, with 7 positions matching TRBD1. Germline lookup yields CDR1 MNHNS and CDR2 SASEGT. The CDR3 length is 15 residues. V dropped 7 bases and J dropped 0; count of bases not matched to a gene: 6. CDR3 residues: CASKGGQYSGNTIYF. CDR3 sequence (DNA): TGTGCCAGCAAAGGGGGACAGTACTCTGGAAACACCATATATTTT.

This chain uses TRBV6-1 with TRBJ2-5, with D perhaps TRBD2 (6 bases). Germline V lookup: CDR1 MNHNS, CDR2 SASEGT. This CDR3 contains 15 residues. The germline V and J ends were trimmed by 9 bases and 4 bases, with 21 bases remaining between them. In DNA, the CDR3 is TGTGCCAGGGGTTTCGGGGGTAGCGACCCAGAGACCCAGTACTTC. This codes for CARGFGGSDPETQYF.

V usage is TRBV4-1 and J usage is TRBJ1-6; perhaps TRBD1 as D (5 bases). The CDR3 sequence is 17 residues long. Germline V gene sequence: CDR1 MGHRA, CDR2 YSYEKL. V shed 0 bases and J shed 0 bases, with 9 bases lying between them. This CDR3 reads CASSQDRGRSYNSPLHF. The CDR3 DNA reads as TGCGCCAGCAGCCAAGATCGGGGACGCTCCTATAATTCACCCCTCCACTTT.

Many counts were recorded for this clonotype. The V call is TRBV6-1, the J call TRBJ1-4; D unclear. V was trimmed by 5 bases and J by 7 bases, leaving 17 bases between them. This CDR3 region has 15 residues. Germline V CDR1 and CDR2: MNHNS, SASEGT. CDR3 protein: CASSRTRGVGEKLFF. The CDR3 region has the DNA TGTGCCAGCAGTCGGACCCGAGGAGTAGGTGAAAAACTGTTTTTT.

The chain combines TRBV6-1 with TRBJ2-3, with a tentative D call TRBD1 (6 bases). The J call may be incorrect, as the DNA end agrees better with TRBJ2-5. From germline, CDR1 is MNHNS and CDR2 SASEGT. The CDR3 consists of 15 residues. The DNA of the CDR3 is TGTGCCAGGGCGAAAGGGGGACGAGCCGCAGATACCCAGTACTTC. Protein sequence: CARAKGGRAADTQYF.

The genes are TRBV7-6 and TRBJ2-2; a possible D gene is TRBD2 (6 bases). The CDR3 has 17 amino acids. Germline CDR1 SGHVS, CDR2 FNYEAQ. Trimming shortened V by 4 bases and J by 2 bases, and 17 bases separated the two germline ends. The CDR3 loop reads CASSSPRGTINTGELFF. CDR3 coding DNA: TGTGCCAGCAGCTCCCCCCGGGGGACGATTAACACCGGGGAGCTGTTTTTT.

This clonotype showed up just a few times. V usage is TRBV6-5 and J usage is TRBJ2-1, with no clear D. V shed 2 bases and J shed 4 bases, with 9 bases lying between them. The CDR3 contains 14 residues. CDR1 is MNHEY and CDR2 is SVGAGI in the germline V gene. DNA of the CDR3: TGTGCCAGCAGTTACAGTAGGATGTACAATGAGCAGTTCTTC. Translating it yields CASSYSRMYNEQFF.

A few counts support this clonotype. This may arise from a read error, as a much more abundant clone is one base away. The J gene is TRBJ2-1, the V gene TRBV12-3 or TRBV12-4; 8 nucleotides match TRBD2. CDR3 length equals 15 residues. V was clipped by 2 bases and J by 13 bases; unmatched bases: 13. CDR3 in amino acids: CASSLWREVQETQFF. The DNA for the CDR3 is TGTGCCAGCAGTTTATGGCGGGAGGTCCAAGAGACCCAGTTCTTC.

This clonotype was counted between two and nine times. The V call is TRBV12-3 or TRBV12-4, the J call TRBJ1-2, with TRBD1 matching over 7 bases. V lost 5 bases and J lost 5; bases outside the gene matches: 11. This CDR3 is 15 amino acids long. The CDR3 DNA follows: TGTGCCAGCAGTATCTCAACCGGGACAGATTATGGCTACACCTTC. Translating gives CASSISTGTDYGYTF.

In regard to this clonotype: Sequence at one end of the junction differs from germline and may be a read error. V usage is TRBV6-1 and J usage is TRBJ2-5; TRBD2 aligns across 8 bases. This CDR3 contains 15 residues. Germline V gene sequence: CDR1 MNHNS, CDR2 SASEGT. As DNA, the CDR3 is TGTGCCAGGGGCCCTAGGACTAGCTTCTCAGATACCCAGTATTTC. Amino acids: CARGPRTSFSDTQYF.

This chain's CDR3 is CSARGPGQSYSGANVLTF. In DNA form, the CDR3 reads TGCAGTGCTAGAGGTCCGGGACAGAGTTACTCTGGGGCCAACGTCCTGACTTTC. This rearrangement joins TRBV20-1 to TRBJ2-6; 7 bases are a match to TRBD1. Germline assignment: CDR1 DFQATT and CDR2 SNEGSKA (reference sequence). V lost 1 base, J lost 0 bases, and 9 bases stayed unmatched. The CDR3 is 18 amino acids.

A note on this clonotype: A read error may be the cause here, since a much bigger clone is one base away. The V gene is TRBV12-3 or TRBV12-4, the J gene TRBJ2-5; possibly TRBD2 for D (6 bases). The last part of the DNA fits TRBJ2-1 better; the J call may be wrong. The CDR3 has 13 residues. The CDR3 reads CASSLAGSETQFF. The CDR3 DNA follows: TGTGCCAGCAGTTTGGCGGGGTCGGAGACCCAGTTCTTC.

Concerning this clonotype itself: A much larger clone differs by one base, so this may be a read error. The chain uses TRBV6-5 and TRBJ2-4, with TRBD2 matching over 10 bases. From germline, CDR1 is MNHEY and CDR2 SVGAGI. There are 14 residues in the CDR3. CDR3 bases: TGTACCAGCAGTTTAGCGGGAGGAGGGAACATTCAGTACTTC. Translation gives CTSSLAGGGNIQYF.

This clonotype was observed many times. A much larger clone differs from this one at a single base, so this may be a read error. J is TRBJ2-1 and V is TRBV6-1, with 9 bases aligning to TRBD2. The J call could be wrong; TRBJ2-7 is a better fit for the DNA end. Looked up from germline, CDR1 is MNHNS and CDR2 is SASEGT. CDR3 size: 13 residues. CDR3 sequence: CAGGRDSYNEQYF. As DNA, the CDR3 is TGTGCCGGCGGGAGGGACTCCTACAATGAGCAGTACTTC.

V gene TRBV28 combines with J gene TRBJ2-3; D call uncertain. This CDR3 is 15 amino acids long. Germline assignment: CDR1 MDHEN and CDR2 SYDVKM. With 7 bases removed from V and 3 bases from J, the gap between germline ends came to 17 bases. CDR3 residues: CASTPQLRATDTQYF. For the CDR3, the DNA is TGTGCCAGCACCCCACAACTCCGGGCTACAGATACGCAGTATTTT.

This clonotype was picked up a small number of times. The chain links TRBV20-1 to TRBJ2-4; 10 bases line up with TRBD2. Trimming took 2 bases from V and 6 from J; bases not matched to a gene: 10. The CDR3 has 16 amino acids. CDR1 is DFQATT and CDR2 is SNEGSKA in the germline V gene (reference sequence). The CDR3, as DNA: TGCAGTGCTAGATCCGGACTAGCGGTGCGTGGAAACATTCAGTACTTC. Protein: CSARSGLAVRGNIQYF.

The chain is built from TRBV25-1 and TRBJ2-5, with D maybe TRBD2 (6 bases). Germline loops: CDR1 MGHDK, CDR2 SYGVNS. The CDR3 spans 16 residues. V was cut by 6 bases and J by 11 bases, with 28 bases left in between. This chain's CDR3 is CASRGRGCSGPDTQYF. DNA for the CDR3: TGTGCCAGCAGGGGACGGGGGTGCTCTGGCCCAGATACGCAGTACTTC.

This chain connects TRBV4-1 to TRBJ2-5; D is uncertain. The J call may be incorrect, as the DNA end agrees better with TRBJ2-7. The CDR3 is 13 amino acids. Germline loops: CDR1 MGHRA, CDR2 YSYEKL. Here the CDR3 DNA reads TGCGCCAGCAGCGCCCAGTTTAGTGGCGAGCAGTACTTC. Amino acid sequence: CASSAQFSGEQYF.